This is a list of T cell receptor beta chains from one sample in a study of T-cell memory formation after mild COVID-19. TCRdb independently ran MiXCR on the 5' RACE reads; one entry per CDR3 protein. This table has hundreds of thousands of distinct CDR3 sequences, roughly 18% appearing once. Sequencing used PBMCs or a T cell subset sorted from them (not recorded which). Receptors originate from an adult woman who had mild COVID-19 (a few samples of this study predate the infection). Cell type and time point are not known. Both conserved end residues are part of each CDR3. The order of the fields is J gene, D gene, clone size, V gene, CDR3 protein, CDR3 DNA. D genes are given only for firm matches. Where a row states a size, it is once, few, many or the class of an expanded clone; other rows omit it.

j_gene: TRBJ1-1; d_gene: NA; abundance: NA; v_gene: TRBV12-3/TRBV12-4; CDR3aa: CASSWNPRLNTEAFF; CDR3nt: TGTGCCAGCAGTTGGAACCCCAGATTGAACACTGAAGCTTTCTTT
j_gene: TRBJ2-1; d_gene: NA; abundance: few; v_gene: TRBV9; CDR3aa: CASSVLAGKTNNEQFF; CDR3nt: TGTGCCAGCAGCGTACTGGCGGGGAAAACAAACAATGAGCAGTTCTTC
j_gene: TRBJ2-2; d_gene: NA; abundance: few; v_gene: TRBV5-1; CDR3aa: CASNRDGQLNTGELFF; CDR3nt: TGCGCCAGCAACCGAGACGGACAGCTAAACACCGGGGAGCTGTTTTTT
j_gene: TRBJ2-1; d_gene: TRBD2; abundance: NA; v_gene: TRBV7-8; CDR3aa: CASSERGLAGSGRNEQFF; CDR3nt: TGTGCCAGCAGCGAAAGGGGACTAGCGGGAAGTGGGCGCAATGAGCAGTTCTTC
j_gene: TRBJ1-6; d_gene: NA; abundance: few; v_gene: TRBV4-1; CDR3aa: CASSQDSSYNSPLHF; CDR3nt: TGCGCCAGCAGCCAAGATAGCTCCTATAATTCACCCCTCCACTTT
j_gene: TRBJ2-2; d_gene: TRBD2; abundance: few; v_gene: TRBV27; CDR3aa: CASSFPSGSTGELFF; CDR3nt: TGTGCCAGCAGTTTCCCTAGCGGGAGCACCGGGGAGCTGTTTTTT
j_gene: TRBJ1-5; d_gene: NA; abundance: NA; v_gene: TRBV5-6; CDR3aa: CASSPSGSNQPQHF; CDR3nt: TGTGCCAGCAGCCCGTCAGGGAGCAATCAGCCCCAGCATTTT
j_gene: TRBJ2-5; d_gene: TRBD2; abundance: few; v_gene: TRBV5-6; CDR3aa: CASSLVAGGRETQYF; CDR3nt: TGTGCCAGCAGCTTGGTAGCGGGGGGTCGAGAGACCCAGTACTTC
j_gene: TRBJ2-1; d_gene: NA; abundance: few; v_gene: TRBV5-5; CDR3aa: CASSFGRAGTSYNEQFF; CDR3nt: TGTGCCAGCAGCTTTGGTCGGGCGGGAACCTCCTACAATGAGCAGTTCTTC
j_gene: TRBJ2-3; d_gene: NA; abundance: NA; v_gene: TRBV6-2/TRBV6-3; CDR3aa: CASSYLAQPPDTQYF; CDR3nt: TGTGCCAGCAGTTACCTGGCCCAGCCCCCGGATACGCAGTATTTT
j_gene: TRBJ2-7; d_gene: NA; abundance: NA; v_gene: TRBV24-1; CDR3aa: CATSEADTYEQYF; CDR3nt: TGTGCCACCAGTGAAGCGGATACCTACGAGCAGTACTTC
j_gene: TRBJ2-2; d_gene: TRBD2; abundance: NA; v_gene: TRBV12-3/TRBV12-4; CDR3aa: CASSLWAGENTGELFF; CDR3nt: TGTGCCAGCAGTTTATGGGCGGGGGAGAACACCGGGGAGCTGTTTTTT
j_gene: TRBJ2-5; d_gene: NA; abundance: few; v_gene: TRBV7-9; CDR3aa: CASRFTGEGETQYF; CDR3nt: TGTGCCAGCAGGTTTACAGGGGAGGGTGAGACCCAGTACTTC
j_gene: TRBJ2-7; d_gene: TRBD1; abundance: NA; v_gene: TRBV27; CDR3aa: CASSGTGKNEQYF; CDR3nt: TGTGCCAGCAGTGGGACAGGGAAGAACGAGCAGTACTTC
j_gene: TRBJ2-1; d_gene: TRBD2; abundance: NA; v_gene: TRBV19; CDR3aa: CASSTGLDALEQFF; CDR3nt: TGTGCCAGTAGTACGGGACTAGACGCTCTGGAGCAGTTCTTC
j_gene: TRBJ1-5; d_gene: NA; abundance: NA; v_gene: TRBV30; CDR3aa: CAWSPNSNQPQHF; CDR3nt: TGTGCCTGGAGCCCGAATAGCAATCAGCCCCAGCATTTT
j_gene: TRBJ2-2; d_gene: NA; abundance: few; v_gene: TRBV13; CDR3aa: CASSLRQKLRTGELFF; CDR3nt: TGTGCCAGCAGCTTACGACAGAAGCTTCGAACCGGGGAGCTGTTTTTT
j_gene: TRBJ2-2; d_gene: NA; abundance: NA; v_gene: TRBV6-6; CDR3aa: CASSYPTGAGPGELFF; CDR3nt: TGTGCCAGCAGTTACCCAACGGGAGCCGGTCCCGGGGAGCTGTTTTTT
j_gene: TRBJ2-1; d_gene: TRBD2; abundance: NA; v_gene: TRBV5-4; CDR3aa: CASSLGSGRGYNEQFF; CDR3nt: TGTGCCAGCAGCTTGGGTAGCGGGAGGGGTTACAATGAGCAGTTCTTC
j_gene: TRBJ1-2; d_gene: NA; abundance: NA; v_gene: TRBV18; CDR3aa: CASSRNREATNYGYTF; CDR3nt: TGTGCCAGCTCACGAAATCGGGAAGCGACTAACTATGGCTACACCTTC
j_gene: TRBJ2-7; d_gene: TRBD2; abundance: few; v_gene: TRBV4-1; CDR3aa: CASSQPLAGTYEQYF; CDR3nt: TGCGCCAGCAGCCAACCCCTAGCGGGGACCTACGAGCAGTACTTC
j_gene: TRBJ2-1; d_gene: TRBD2; abundance: NA; v_gene: TRBV6-6; CDR3aa: CASSPSSGGAYNEQFF; CDR3nt: TGTGCCAGCAGTCCTTCTAGCGGGGGGGCGTACAATGAGCAGTTCTTC
j_gene: TRBJ1-5; d_gene: NA; abundance: NA; v_gene: TRBV6-2/TRBV6-3; CDR3aa: CASSYKSQPQHF; CDR3nt: TGTGCCAGCAGTTACAAGTCCCAGCCCCAGCATTTT
j_gene: TRBJ1-5; d_gene: NA; abundance: many; v_gene: TRBV6-5; CDR3aa: CASSPQGKFQPQHF; CDR3nt: TGTGCCAGCAGCCCTCAGGGAAAATTTCAGCCCCAGCATTTT
j_gene: TRBJ2-3; d_gene: TRBD1; abundance: few; v_gene: TRBV6-5; CDR3aa: CASSRTGARTDTQYF; CDR3nt: TGTGCCAGCAGCAGGACAGGGGCGCGCACAGATACGCAGTATTTT
j_gene: TRBJ2-1; d_gene: NA; abundance: few; v_gene: TRBV7-6; CDR3aa: CASSPSGTRIGNEQFF; CDR3nt: TGTGCCAGCAGCCCAAGCGGGACAAGGATCGGCAATGAGCAGTTCTTC
j_gene: TRBJ1-1; d_gene: NA; abundance: NA; v_gene: TRBV5-1; CDR3aa: CASSLAASENTEAFF; CDR3nt: TGCGCCAGCAGCTTGGCGGCCAGCGAGAACACTGAAGCTTTCTTT
j_gene: TRBJ1-2; d_gene: TRBD1; abundance: few; v_gene: TRBV11-2; CDR3aa: CASSPDRFDSYTF; CDR3nt: TGTGCCAGCAGCCCGGACAGGTTCGACTCCTACACCTTC
j_gene: TRBJ2-1; d_gene: NA; abundance: NA; v_gene: TRBV20-1; CDR3aa: CSAPSYNEQFF; CDR3nt: TGCAGTGCTCCTAGTTACAATGAGCAGTTCTTC
j_gene: TRBJ1-6; d_gene: NA; abundance: few; v_gene: TRBV5-1; CDR3aa: CASSLGETGNSPLHF; CDR3nt: TGCGCCAGCAGCTTGGGGGAAACTGGTAATTCACCCCTCCACTTT
j_gene: TRBJ2-6; d_gene: NA; abundance: NA; v_gene: TRBV7-2; CDR3aa: CASSLGRGSAGANVLTF; CDR3nt: TGTGCCAGCAGCTTAGGGAGGGGATCAGCTGGGGCCAACGTCCTGACTTTC
j_gene: TRBJ1-2; d_gene: TRBD1; abundance: many; v_gene: TRBV12-3/TRBV12-4; CDR3aa: CASSLGQLYGYTF; CDR3nt: TGTGCCAGCAGCTTGGGACAGCTCTATGGCTACACCTTC
j_gene: TRBJ1-3; d_gene: NA; abundance: NA; v_gene: TRBV7-9; CDR3aa: CAFGGDTIYF; CDR3nt: TGTGCCTTCGGGGGGGACACCATATATTTT
j_gene: TRBJ2-7; d_gene: NA; abundance: NA; v_gene: TRBV7-2; CDR3aa: CASSLAPGTRAYEQYF; CDR3nt: TGTGCCAGCAGCTTAGCGCCCGGGACACGCGCCTACGAGCAGTACTTC
j_gene: TRBJ1-2; d_gene: NA; abundance: few; v_gene: TRBV30; CDR3aa: CAWSVPGNYGYTF; CDR3nt: TGTGCCTGGAGTGTACCGGGGAACTATGGCTACACCTTC
j_gene: TRBJ2-3; d_gene: NA; abundance: NA; v_gene: TRBV15; CDR3aa: CATGGGRTDTQYF; CDR3nt: TGTGCGACAGGAGGGGGACGCACAGATACGCAGTATTTT
j_gene: TRBJ2-3; d_gene: NA; abundance: NA; v_gene: TRBV4-2; CDR3aa: CASSPRRGQARDTQYF; CDR3nt: TGTGCCAGCAGCCCCAGAAGGGGTCAAGCTCGAGATACGCAGTATTTT
j_gene: TRBJ1-6; d_gene: NA; abundance: NA; v_gene: TRBV7-9; CDR3aa: CASSLEPHRDSPLHF; CDR3nt: TGTGCCAGCAGCTTAGAACCCCATAGGGATTCACCCCTCCACTTT
j_gene: TRBJ2-7; d_gene: NA; abundance: NA; v_gene: TRBV4-1; CDR3aa: CASSQAAASSYEQYF; CDR3nt: TGCGCCAGCAGCCAAGCTGCGGCTAGCTCCTACGAGCAGTACTTC
j_gene: TRBJ2-1; d_gene: NA; abundance: many; v_gene: TRBV6-2/TRBV6-3; CDR3aa: CASRGNGYNEQFF; CDR3nt: TGTGCCAGCAGGGGGAACGGCTACAATGAGCAGTTCTTC
j_gene: TRBJ2-1; d_gene: NA; abundance: NA; v_gene: TRBV7-3; CDR3aa: CASSTMTVSYNEQFF; CDR3nt: TGTGCCAGCAGCACGATGACAGTTTCCTACAATGAGCAGTTCTTC
j_gene: TRBJ2-5; d_gene: NA; abundance: NA; v_gene: TRBV29-1; CDR3aa: CSVGEGAETQYF; CDR3nt: TGCAGCGTTGGGGAGGGGGCAGAGACCCAGTACTTC
j_gene: TRBJ1-1; d_gene: NA; abundance: few; v_gene: TRBV7-2; CDR3aa: CASSLGIQGSNTEAFF; CDR3nt: TGTGCCAGCAGCTTAGGTATCCAGGGGTCGAACACTGAAGCTTTCTTT
j_gene: TRBJ2-5; d_gene: NA; abundance: NA; v_gene: TRBV5-1; CDR3aa: CASRRDVEETQYF; CDR3nt: TGCGCCAGCAGGCGGGATGTGGAAGAGACCCAGTACTTC
j_gene: TRBJ1-1; d_gene: NA; abundance: many; v_gene: TRBV5-5; CDR3aa: CASSLSQNTEAFF; CDR3nt: TGTGCCAGCAGCTTGAGTCAGAACACTGAAGCTTTCTTT
j_gene: TRBJ2-7; d_gene: NA; abundance: few; v_gene: TRBV27; CDR3aa: CASSSDPPSYEQYF; CDR3nt: TGTGCCAGCAGTTCCGACCCCCCGAGCTACGAGCAGTACTTC
j_gene: TRBJ2-3; d_gene: TRBD2; abundance: NA; v_gene: TRBV5-1; CDR3aa: CASSFAGLAGTDTQYF; CDR3nt: TGCGCCAGCAGCTTCGCGGGACTAGCTGGTACAGATACGCAGTATTTT
j_gene: TRBJ1-2; d_gene: TRBD1; abundance: NA; v_gene: TRBV29-1; CDR3aa: CSGGTGFDGYTF; CDR3nt: TGCAGCGGTGGGACAGGGTTTGATGGCTACACCTTC